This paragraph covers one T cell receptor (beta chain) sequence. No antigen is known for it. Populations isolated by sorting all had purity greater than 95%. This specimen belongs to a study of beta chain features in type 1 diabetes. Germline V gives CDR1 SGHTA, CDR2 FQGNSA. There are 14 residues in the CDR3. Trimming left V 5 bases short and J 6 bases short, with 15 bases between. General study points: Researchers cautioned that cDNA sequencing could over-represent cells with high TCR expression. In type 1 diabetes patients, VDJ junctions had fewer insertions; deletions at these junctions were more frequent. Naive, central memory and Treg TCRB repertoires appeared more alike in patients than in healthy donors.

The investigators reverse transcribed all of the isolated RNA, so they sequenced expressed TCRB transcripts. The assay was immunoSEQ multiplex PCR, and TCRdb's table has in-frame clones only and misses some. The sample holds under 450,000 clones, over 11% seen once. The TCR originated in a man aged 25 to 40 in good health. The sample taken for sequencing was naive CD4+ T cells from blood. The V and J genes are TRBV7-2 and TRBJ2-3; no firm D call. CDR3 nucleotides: TGTGCCAGCAGCCTCTCGCCGGGCCGGGATACGCAGTATTTT. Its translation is CASSLSPGRDTQYF.